This TCR beta chain was sequenced for a study of regulatory dendritic cells for organ transplantation. Study-wide results and caveats: Between individuals, the alloreactive memory CD8+ T cell pool differed considerably.

The CDR3 is 12 amino acids. Looked up from germline, CDR1 is MRHNA and CDR2 is SNTAGT. V dropped 3 bases and J dropped 10; count of bases not matched to a gene: 1. On this clone itself: Its antigen is as yet unknown.

Only in-frame clones appear in the TCRdb table, and some are missing; sequencing was by immunoSEQ multiplex PCR. The repertoire has under 12,000 clones, roughly 71% of them found once; the top ten carry roughly 2.6%. Sorted subsets were CFSE-labeled and cultured less than six days with allogeneic dendritic cells. The chain employs TRBV6-4 and TRBJ1-1; 11 bases agree with TRBD1. Sequenced input: memory CD4+ T cells from blood cultured with regulatory dendritic cells. The sample's subset: CD45RO+ memory T cells. The sequence came from a human donor in good health. The CDR3 DNA sequence: TGTGCCAGCAGTGAAGGGACAGGGGGAGCTTTCTTT. As protein: CASSEGTGGAFF.